The T cell receptor (beta chain) described here comes from a study of blood T cell repertoires in COVID-19 (dated by TCRdb to the early 2020s). For the study in its entirety: Collaborator samples came from the United States, Italy and Spain and covered acute and convalescent phases of COVID-19. The prospective study material was composed of cDNA or gDNA derived from T cells, B-cell-depleted T cells, or PBMCs. Samples came from the ongoing ImmuneRACE study (first 160 participants) plus 1,254 subjects from 6 global collaborators. The sample metadata nearly always contained a de-identified subject ID, COVID-19 status, age in years and sex. The dataset comprised deeply sampled blood TCRbeta repertoires from subjects exposed to, actively infected with, or recovered from COVID-19. Where HLA class I and class II types were available, the types were taken from metadata supplied by the sample provider, not from assay-based typing. A freely available public database, intended as a resource for researchers studying the immune response to SARS-CoV-2, is where the repertoires were released. What the work shows at the level of the full study, not this receptor alone: Clinical and demographic metadata were provided uncurated, with the amount varying by source and participant.

This clone is a singleton in its sample. Its recognized antigen is unknown. Base qualities are not provided; no much larger clone lies one nucleotide away. The CDR3 numbers 13 residues from cysteine through phenylalanine. Just CDR3 DNA is preserved here, 39 bases in frame from base 1. The CDR1 and CDR2 encoded by the germline V gene are SGHVS and FNYEAQ. Cut back by 2 bases and 3 bases, the V and J ends lie 8 bases apart. The immunoSEQ Assay, a bias-controlled multiplex PCR, was used to amplify TCRbeta CDR3 regions from genomic DNA. The published analysis was carried out like this. The number of nucleated cells in each sample was estimated from the amplification of reference gene primers within the assay. To quantify the absolute abundance of each unique TCRbeta CDR3 rearrangement, sequence reads were collapsed and filtered. For each sample, productive Simpson clonality was calculated as the square root of Simpson's diversity index across productive rearrangements. TCRdb limited this immuneACCESS table to in-frame rearrangements with V and J called. A share of clones is missing; checked studies link under half to unresolved V genes, and the rest is unexplained. The V and J calls and clone size were taken over from that table, and D and trimming were inferred from the DNA. The sample contains about 45,000 clones, under 90% of them found a single time. Together, the top ten hold roughly 0.4% of the sample.

Each collaborating institution followed its own protocols to collect whole blood in K2EDTA tubes. For TCRbeta analysis, collaborators shipped samples as frozen whole blood, isolated PBMCs, or DNA extracted from either of those sample types. The sequence is built from TRBV7-6 and TRBJ2-7; 5 matching bases give a weak D call of TRBD1. This clonotype originated in a human donor in a cohort sampled during active COVID-19. Sequencing used peripheral blood. The DNA sequence is TGTGCCAGCAGCTTAAGCAGGGACTACGAGCAGTACTTC. Protein translation: CASSLSRDYEQYF.